Listed below are T cell receptor beta chains from one sample, sequenced in a study of CD8 T cells in ankylosing spondylitis. TCRdb processed the 5' RACE reads anew with MiXCR; each CDR3 protein has one entry. The data show nearly 350,000 distinct CDR3 sequences, approximately 14% seen once. Sequencing was performed on blood, either unsorted or a sorted T cell fraction (not recorded which). Receptors were obtained from a male donor with ankylosing spondylitis or in good health (not recorded which). CDR3s include the opening cysteine and the closing phenylalanine or tryptophan. D genes are given only for firm matches. Not every row has a clone size; where given, it reads once, few, many or a size class.

J,size,V,D,CDR3,DNA
TRBJ1-3,few,TRBV9,NA,CASSVVGGAGNTIYF,TGTGCCAGCAGCGTAGTAGGGGGAGCGGGAAACACCATATATTTT
TRBJ2-7,NA,TRBV6-1,NA,CASRGLGALHEQYF,TGTGCCAGCAGGGGTCTCGGAGCACTCCACGAGCAGTACTTC
TRBJ2-1,many,TRBV12-3/TRBV12-4,NA,CASSLVVGVDRPYNEQFF,TGTGCCAGCAGTTTAGTTGTTGGGGTCGACAGGCCCTACAATGAGCAGTTCTTC
TRBJ2-6,few,TRBV7-2,NA,CASSPLWSSGANVLTF,TGTGCCAGCAGCCCATTGTGGTCCTCTGGGGCCAACGTCCTGACTTTC
TRBJ2-1,many,TRBV5-1,TRBD2,CASSRLGAGGPDNEQFF,TGCGCCAGCAGCCGTCTGGGCGCGGGAGGGCCAGACAATGAGCAGTTCTTC
TRBJ2-2,NA,TRBV29-1,TRBD1,CSARTGIGTGELFF,TGCAGCGCCCGGACAGGGATTGGCACCGGGGAGCTGTTTTTT
TRBJ2-1,NA,TRBV6-1,TRBD1,CASSGQGARNEQFF,TGTGCCAGCTCCGGACAGGGAGCCCGCAATGAGCAGTTCTTC
TRBJ2-1,NA,TRBV27,NA,CASGLQWGPSYNEQFF,TGTGCCAGCGGACTACAGTGGGGGCCCTCCTACAATGAGCAGTTCTTC
TRBJ2-7,few,TRBV14,NA,CASSQDPTARPYEQYF,TGTGCCAGCAGCCAAGATCCGACAGCAAGACCCTACGAGCAGTACTTC
TRBJ2-1,few,TRBV12-3/TRBV12-4,NA,CASSLVGRHNEQFF,TGTGCCAGCAGTTTAGTAGGACGACACAATGAGCAGTTCTTC
TRBJ1-1,NA,TRBV7-8,NA,CASSLVPGQTTEAFF,TGTGCCAGCAGCTTAGTACCCGGTCAGACCACTGAAGCTTTCTTT
TRBJ2-4,few,TRBV5-1,NA,CASSLVGINIQYF,TGCGCCAGCAGCTTGGTTGGCATTAACATTCAGTACTTC
TRBJ2-7,many,TRBV20-1,NA,CSASSWDGEQYF,TGCAGTGCTAGCAGCTGGGACGGCGAGCAGTACTTC
TRBJ2-3,few,TRBV28,TRBD2,CASALIISGRAADTQYF,TGTGCCAGCGCCTTAATCATTAGCGGGAGGGCCGCAGATACGCAGTATTTT
TRBJ2-3,few,TRBV20-1,TRBD2,CSASRRAGGPPDTQYF,TGCAGTGCTTCCCGAAGAGCGGGAGGGCCCCCGGATACGCAGTATTTT
TRBJ1-1,many,TRBV29-1,NA,CSGQAFGGNTEAFF,TGCAGCGGTCAGGCATTCGGTGGAAACACTGAAGCTTTCTTT
TRBJ2-1,NA,TRBV20-1,TRBD2,CSARATSGSGNEQFF,TGCAGTGCTAGAGCTACTAGCGGGAGTGGCAATGAGCAGTTCTTC
TRBJ1-1,NA,TRBV14,NA,CASSQTLEAFF,TGTGCCAGCAGCCAAACCCTGGAAGCTTTCTTT
TRBJ2-3,NA,TRBV11-2,NA,CASSLVGERAQYF,TGTGCCAGCAGCTTAGTTGGGGAGCGCGCGCAGTATTTT
TRBJ2-7,many,TRBV7-9,NA,CASSFGAYEQYF,TGTGCCAGCAGCTTCGGGGCATACGAGCAGTACTTC
TRBJ2-7,few,TRBV6-2/TRBV6-3,NA,CASSPRQTGINEQYF,TGTGCCAGCAGTCCCCGACAAACAGGGATCAACGAGCAGTACTTC
TRBJ1-2,few,TRBV27,NA,CASRREPNYGYTF,TGTGCCAGCCGCCGGGAGCCGAACTATGGCTACACCTTC
TRBJ1-5,NA,TRBV6-1,NA,CASSAAGPRFQPQHF,TGTGCCAGCAGTGCTGCGGGGCCAAGGTTTCAGCCCCAGCATTTT
TRBJ1-5,few,TRBV27,TRBD1,CASSETGDSNQPQHF,TGTGCCAGCAGTGAGACAGGGGATAGCAATCAGCCCCAGCATTTT
TRBJ2-2,few,TRBV6-5,NA,CASSYGTGRTGELFF,TGTGCCAGCAGTTACGGGACCGGGAGAACCGGGGAGCTGTTTTTT
TRBJ2-4,NA,TRBV21-1,NA,CASSSLSLRGYNIQYF,TGTGCCAGCAGCTCGCTAAGTCTGAGGGGATACAACATTCAGTACTTC
TRBJ2-3,few,TRBV5-1,TRBD2,CASSLLSGGKGDTQYF,TGCGCCAGCAGCCTACTTAGCGGGGGGAAGGGAGATACGCAGTATTTT
TRBJ2-7,NA,TRBV5-1,NA,CASSFMAGRSTYEQYF,TGCGCCAGCAGCTTCATGGCGGGACGGAGCACCTACGAGCAGTACTTC
TRBJ2-3,medium-sized,TRBV7-2,NA,CASSSPQEPSTDTQYF,TGTGCCAGCAGCTCTCCACAGGAGCCGAGCACAGATACGCAGTATTTT
TRBJ1-5,NA,TRBV20-1,NA,CSVRKGNQPQHF,TGCAGTGTCCGAAAGGGGAATCAGCCCCAGCATTTT
TRBJ2-7,few,TRBV19,NA,CASSIHTGGEGYEQYF,TGTGCCAGTAGTATTCACACAGGGGGGGAAGGCTACGAGCAGTACTTC
TRBJ2-2,NA,TRBV24-1,NA,CATSDPLGAGELFF,TGTGCCACCAGTGATCCTCTCGGAGCCGGGGAGCTGTTTTTT
TRBJ1-3,few,TRBV5-1,NA,CASSLVLGASGNTIYF,TGCGCCAGCAGCTTGGTGCTGGGGGCGTCTGGAAACACCATATATTTT
TRBJ2-7,few,TRBV6-1,NA,CASSREPRTPTYEQYF,TGTGCCAGCAGTCGCGAGCCCCGGACTCCTACCTACGAGCAGTACTTC
TRBJ1-1,NA,TRBV3-1,NA,CASSQDYGNTEAFF,TGTGCCAGCAGCCAAGACTACGGGAACACTGAAGCTTTCTTT
TRBJ2-7,NA,TRBV5-4,NA,CASSFWGRSYEQYF,TGTGCCAGCAGCTTCTGGGGAAGGTCCTACGAGCAGTACTTC
TRBJ1-3,many,TRBV18,NA,CASSSGSQAGNTIYF,TGTGCCAGCTCGTCCGGGTCCCAAGCTGGAAACACCATATATTTT
TRBJ2-7,NA,TRBV20-1,TRBD1,CSARDVGDREDEQYF,TGCAGTGCTAGAGATGTAGGGGACAGGGAAGACGAGCAGTACTTC
TRBJ2-2,NA,TRBV7-8,TRBD1,CASSLRDRGAGELFF,TGTGCCAGCAGCTTACGGGACAGGGGAGCCGGGGAGCTGTTTTTT
TRBJ2-1,few,TRBV6-1,NA,CASSEGRYRVNEQFF,TGTGCCAGCAGTGAAGGAAGGTACAGGGTAAATGAGCAGTTCTTC
TRBJ1-1,NA,TRBV29-1,TRBD1,CSVETGRIRSEAFF,TGCAGCGTGGAGACAGGGCGAATCAGGAGTGAAGCTTTCTTT
TRBJ2-1,few,TRBV12-3/TRBV12-4,NA,CASSLSTRGEQFF,TGTGCCAGCAGTTTGAGCACCCGGGGTGAGCAGTTCTTC
TRBJ2-2,once,TRBV6-5,NA,CASRGQSLTGELFF,TGTGCCAGCAGAGGCCAAAGTCTCACCGGGGAGCTGTTTTTT
TRBJ2-1,few,TRBV3-1,NA,CASSSPGEQFF,TGTGCCAGCAGCTCTCCCGGCGAGCAGTTCTTC
TRBJ2-7,few,TRBV5-1,NA,CASSLVEDGEQYF,TGCGCCAGCAGCTTGGTGGAGGACGGCGAGCAGTACTTC
TRBJ1-1,many,TRBV3-1,NA,CASSQAQGNTEAFF,TGTGCCAGCAGCCAAGCACAGGGGAACACTGAAGCTTTCTTT
TRBJ2-3,many,TRBV5-6,NA,CASSPQDRDTDTQYF,TGTGCCAGCAGCCCGCAGGACAGAGACACAGATACGCAGTATTTT
TRBJ1-1,NA,TRBV3-1,NA,CASSQYPGMNTEAFF,TGTGCCAGCAGCCAATATCCAGGGATGAACACTGAAGCTTTCTTT
TRBJ2-3,NA,TRBV5-1,NA,CASSLDSARDTQYF,TGCGCCAGCAGCCTTGACTCGGCCCGAGATACGCAGTATTTT